The rows below give T cell receptor beta chains drawn from one sample of a study of shared clonotypes between healthy human individuals. Clones were sequenced by immunoSEQ multiplex PCR, and TCRdb holds only the in-frame ones, with some missing. The sample yields around 550,000 clones, approximately 95% seen once. The sample was naive CD8+ T cells sorted from blood. The source of these receptors is a woman younger than 45 in good health. The CDR3 runs from the conserved cysteine through the conserved F or W. The listing skips clone size in some rows; elsewhere it reads once, few, many or a size class.

TRBV28	NA	NA	CASSQRGVSYEQYF
TRBV5-1	TRBJ2-7	NA	CASSLSGSAEQYF
TRBV7-9	TRBJ2-7	NA	CASSQLAGGSFSEQYF
TRBV6-1	TRBJ2-2	NA	CASSGLAGGANTGELFF
TRBV12-2	TRBJ2-4	once	CASRRGLAGERFVTKNIQYF
TRBV30	TRBJ1-1	few	CAWRVAANTEAFF
TRBV4-1	TRBJ2-1	NA	CASSQKSLGQVNNEQFF
TRBV28	TRBJ1-1	NA	CASSFPGTEAFF
TRBV27	TRBJ1-5	NA	CASSPYGPRGPQHF
TRBV19	TRBJ2-7	NA	CASSTSGGPYEQYF
TRBV29-1	TRBJ1-1	NA	CSVEDVDSRKNTEAFF
TRBV7-9	TRBJ2-1	NA	CASSEGLAEESPYNEQFF
TRBV7-6	TRBJ2-5	NA	CASTGLAGEETQYF
TRBV27	TRBJ2-1	NA	CASSSGTSGNNEQFF
TRBV10-3	TRBJ2-3	NA	CATSEGGRADTQYF
TRBV14	TRBJ2-7	NA	CASSQGRAGIVFEQYF
TRBV19	TRBJ1-2	NA	CASSGTGGGTLYGYTF
TRBV13	TRBJ2-5	NA	CASSLKGQETQYF
TRBV11-1	NA	NA	CASSLPGLVYEQYF
TRBV5-4	TRBJ2-1	NA	CAATSGSNEQFF
TRBV7-8	TRBJ1-1	NA	CASSLVWGRSGTEAFF
TRBV9	TRBJ2-3	NA	CASSVSGRQGSTDTQYF
TRBV5-1	TRBJ2-3	once	CASSGSRDLGTDTQYF
TRBV6-4	TRBJ1-1	NA	CASSDSALIEEAFF
TRBV19	TRBJ1-1	NA	CASSMILGMGEAFF
TRBV28	TRBJ1-6	once	CASSLGGPLHF
TRBV28	TRBJ2-2	NA	CASSLRQGLATGELFF
TRBV28	TRBJ2-5	NA	CASSLAGGRMETQYF
TRBV21-1	TRBJ2-7	once	CASSKRSPAGPYEQYF
TRBV11-2	TRBJ2-1	once	CASSLSGRRLNEQFF
TRBV27	TRBJ1-1	NA	CASNLYYGEGDTEAFF
TRBV21-1	TRBJ1-5	NA	CASSNELTGQDYSNQPQHF
TRBV27	TRBJ1-1	once	CASTPIGSGTNTEAFF
TRBV28	TRBJ1-1	NA	CASSLEQAEAFF
TRBV2	TRBJ2-3	NA	CASSERGSGSNTDTQYF
TRBV28	TRBJ1-1	NA	CASSLLLDTEAFF
TRBV19	TRBJ2-3	NA	CASSIGGTGSDTQYF
TRBV14	TRBJ2-3	NA	CASSQAFGEGPDTQYF
TRBV2	TRBJ2-7	NA	CASRVPPPTSGRIPSYEQYF
TRBV5-1	TRBJ2-5	NA	CASSLGGKETQYF
TRBV2	TRBJ2-3	NA	CATWGRVSDTQYF
TRBV5-4	TRBJ2-7	NA	CASGTSGTYEQYF
TRBV5-8	TRBJ2-3	NA	CASGNLAGGPTDTQYF
TRBV28	TRBJ2-6	NA	CASSLLTPISGANVLTF
TRBV27	TRBJ2-7	once	CASSPKTSGILYEQYF
TRBV27	TRBJ2-3	NA	CASSLDGAGVTDTQYF
TRBV29-1	TRBJ1-2	NA	CSVEGSWTGRGYTF
TRBV28	TRBJ1-1	NA	CASSLAWALNTEAFF
TRBV11-2	TRBJ2-7	NA	CASSWGQGISYEQYF
TRBV11-2	TRBJ1-1	NA	CASSPKLNTEAFF
TRBV5-1	TRBJ2-5	NA	CASSLIGEWETQYF
TRBV5-6	TRBJ2-7	NA	CASSWGASLGYEQYF
TRBV7-8	TRBJ1-5	NA	CASTTSNQPQHF
TRBV29-1	TRBJ2-7	NA	CSVFEGSYEQYF
TRBV28	TRBJ2-7	NA	CASSLIDLAVSYEQYF